The present T cell receptor (beta chain) was sequenced within a study of cytomegalovirus exposure and HLA in healthy donors. Regarding the study as a whole: Three CMV-associated chains were confirmed in vitro to be specific for CMV antigens. TRBV6-2, TRBV6-3 and some other V segments were unresolvable in 87-base-pair reads. Sequencing probably produced one cluster of sequence variants that were highly shared.

On this clone: The target antigen is unknown.

Germline CDR1 is MNHNS and CDR2 is SASEGT. The CDR3 consists of 14 residues. The V and J ends lost 7 bases and 2 bases, in that order; junction bases with no gene match: 3. This PCR relied on a set of 60 Vbeta primers and 13 Jbeta primers. Authors' data handling: An analysis performed later counted about 80 million unique TCR beta chains (around 9.9 million of them shared). Profiled with immunoSEQ multiplex PCR; TCRdb holds only in-frame clones, not every one. V and J calls and clone size are given by that table; D and trimming were obtained from the DNA. The sample contains 150,000 to 200,000 clones, over 60% of which appear only once.

This sequence was found in a man aged 45-65 years in good health and CMV-seropositive. Source material: PBMCs. This sequence joins TRBV6-1 and TRBJ2-2; TRBD1 agrees at 8 bases. The CDR3 protein is CASTRGPNTGELFF. In DNA, the CDR3 is TGTGCCAGCACCAGGGGGCCCAACACCGGGGAGCTGTTTTTT.